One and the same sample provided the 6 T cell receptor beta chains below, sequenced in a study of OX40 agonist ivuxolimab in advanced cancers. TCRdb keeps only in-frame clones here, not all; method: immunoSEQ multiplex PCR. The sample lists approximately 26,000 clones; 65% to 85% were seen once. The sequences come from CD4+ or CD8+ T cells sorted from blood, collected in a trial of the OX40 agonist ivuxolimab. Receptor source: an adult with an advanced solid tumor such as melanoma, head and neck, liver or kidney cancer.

CDR3 in DNA: TGTGCCATCAGGGCGGACAGGGGCTACTATGGCTACACCTTC. The encoded protein is CAIRADRGYYGYTF. V is TRBV10-3 and J is TRBJ1-2; 9 nucleotides match TRBD1. CDR1 and CDR2 from the germline V gene are ENHRY and SYGVKD. This CDR3 comprises 14 residues. Trimming removed 6 bases from V and 3 bases from J; junction bases left unmatched: 5.

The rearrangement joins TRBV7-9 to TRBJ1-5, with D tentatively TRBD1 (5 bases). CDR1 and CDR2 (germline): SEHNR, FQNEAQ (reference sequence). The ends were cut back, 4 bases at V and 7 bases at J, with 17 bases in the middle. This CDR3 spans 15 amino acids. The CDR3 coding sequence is TGTGCCAGCAGCTCTCTCTTGGAAGCAGGGCAGCCCCAGCATTTT. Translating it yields CASSSLLEAGQPQHF.

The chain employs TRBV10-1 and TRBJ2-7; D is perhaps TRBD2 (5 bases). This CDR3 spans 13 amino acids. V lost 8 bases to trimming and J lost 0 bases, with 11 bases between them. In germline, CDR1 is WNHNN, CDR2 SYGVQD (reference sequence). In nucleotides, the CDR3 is TGCGCCAGCCAGGACTTAAGCTCCTACGAGCAGTACTTC. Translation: CASQDLSSYEQYF.

The CDR3 DNA follows: TGTGCCAGCAGCTTAAGCAGGGGCGGTACAGATACGCAGTATTTT. This gives the protein CASSLSRGGTDTQYF. The chain recombines TRBV11-3 with TRBJ2-3; TRBD1 is a possible D gene (6 bases). V was trimmed by 2 bases and J by 3 bases, leaving 12 bases between them. CDR1 is SGHNT and CDR2 is YENEEA in the germline V gene. The CDR3 extends over 15 amino acids.

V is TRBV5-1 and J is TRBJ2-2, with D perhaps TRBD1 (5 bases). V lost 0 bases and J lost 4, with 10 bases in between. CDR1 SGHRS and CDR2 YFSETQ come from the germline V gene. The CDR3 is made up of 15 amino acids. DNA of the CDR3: TGCGCCAGCAGCTTGGAGACAGCTAGCACCGGGGAGCTGTTTTTT. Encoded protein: CASSLETASTGELFF. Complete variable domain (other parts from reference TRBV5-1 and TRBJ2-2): KAGVTQTPRYLIKTRGQQVTLSCSPISGHRSVSWYQQTPGQGLQFLFEYFSETQRNKGNFPGRFSGRQFSNSRSEMNVSTLELGDSALYLCASSLETASTGELFFGEGSRLTVL.

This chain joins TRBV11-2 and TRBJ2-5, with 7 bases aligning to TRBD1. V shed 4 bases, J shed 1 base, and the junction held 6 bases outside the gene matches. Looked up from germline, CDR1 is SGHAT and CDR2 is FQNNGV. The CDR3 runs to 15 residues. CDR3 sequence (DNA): TGTGCCAGCAGCTGGGGGACAGCTCTCCAAGAGACCCAGTACTTC. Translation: CASSWGTALQETQYF.